The rows below give T cell receptor beta chains drawn from one sample of a study of blood T cell repertoires in COVID-19. Measured with immunoSEQ multiplex PCR; TCRdb has only the in-frame clones, and not every one. The top ten hold over 0.85% of the sample, which has roughly 250,000 clones, 85% to 90% seen once. The sequenced material came from PBMCs or T cells enriched from blood (not recorded which). The receptors shown here come from a man in his fifties who had been exposed to COVID-19. Both conserved end residues are part of each CDR3. D genes are given only for firm matches. Where a row states a size, it is once, few, many or the class of an expanded clone; other rows omit it.

d_call,j_call,v_call,clone_size,cdr3_nt,cdr3_aa
.,TRBJ1-2,TRBV4-1,.,TGCGCCAGCAGCCAAGGGGGAGGGGGTAACTATGGCTACACCTTC,CASSQGGGGNYGYTF
TRBD1,TRBJ2-5,TRBV3-1/TRBV3-2,once,TGTGCCAGCAGCCTGGGACAGACCGGAGAGACCCAGTACTTC,CASSLGQTGETQYF
TRBD1,TRBJ1-1,TRBV11-2,.,TGTGCCAGCAGCTTAGTGGCAGGGGGGTATACTGAAGCTTTCTTT,CASSLVAGGYTEAFF
.,TRBJ1-1,TRBV2,.,TGTGCCAGCCTGGGGGGGGCCCGGAACACTGAAGCTTTCTTT,CASLGGARNTEAFF
TRBD1,TRBJ1-2,TRBV6-5,.,TGTGCCAGCAGTTACTCGGACAGGGAGGATCGAGATGGCTACACCTTC,CASSYSDREDRDGYTF
.,TRBJ1-3,TRBV10-3,.,TGTGCCATCAGTGAATTGAAGCCGGCTGGAAACACCATATATTTT,CAISELKPAGNTIYF
.,TRBJ2-5,TRBV7-9,.,TGTGCCAGCAGCCCTAGAGATAGGATGGGGACCCAGTACTTC,CASSPRDRMGTQYF
.,TRBJ1-3,TRBV28,.,TGTGCCAGCAGAGACCCGGCGGTAACCATATATTTT,CASRDPAVTIYF
.,TRBJ2-5,TRBV11-2,.,TGTGCCAGCAGCTTAGCATTCGCAGGTCAAGAGACCCAGTACTTC,CASSLAFAGQETQYF
.,TRBJ1-5,TRBV15,.,TGTGCCACCAGCAGAGATCGGGGGGACGTTCAGCCCCAGCATTTT,CATSRDRGDVQPQHF
.,TRBJ1-2,TRBV24-1,.,TGTGCCACCAGTGATTCCCTGGACAAGGATATAAGTGGCTACACCTTC,CATSDSLDKDISGYTF
TRBD1,TRBJ1-5,TRBV9,few,TGTGCCAGCAGCGTGGGGACAGGAATCAATCAGCCCCAGCATTTT,CASSVGTGINQPQHF
TRBD1,TRBJ2-6,TRBV5-1,.,TGCGCCAGCAGCACGGGACAGAAAGAAGGGGCCAACGTCCTGACTTTC,CASSTGQKEGANVLTF
.,TRBJ1-4,TRBV5-1,.,TGCGCCAGCAGCGAGGACAGTGCTAATGAAAAACTGTTTTTT,CASSEDSANEKLFF
TRBD1,TRBJ1-3,TRBV10-3,.,TGTGCCATCAGTGCGGACAGGGGAAGGGTATCTGGAAACACCATATATTTT,CAISADRGRVSGNTIYF
TRBD1,TRBJ2-1,TRBV7-2,.,TGTGCCAGCAGCCCCAGACCAGTCCCGGGACAGGGACAGTTCTTC,CASSPRPVPGQGQFF
TRBD2,TRBJ2-6,TRBV5-1,.,TGCGCCAGCAGCCCGGGACTAGCGGGAGGTTTCTCTGGGGCCAACGTCCTGACTTTC,CASSPGLAGGFSGANVLTF
.,TRBJ1-2,TRBV14,.,TGTGCCAGCAGCCAAGTTATCTCGGACTATGGCTACACCTTC,CASSQVISDYGYTF
TRBD1,TRBJ1-5,TRBV19,once,TGTGCCAGTAGTAGGGGGACAGAGCAGCCCCAGCATTTT,CASSRGTEQPQHF
.,TRBJ1-2,TRBV28,.,TGTGCCAGCACTCTAGACACCCTAGGGGTCTATGGCTACACCTTC,CASTLDTLGVYGYTF
TRBD1,TRBJ1-6,TRBV10-2,.,TGCGCCAGCGGAAGGGACAGAAACAATTCACCCCTCCACTTT,CASGRDRNNSPLHF
TRBD1,TRBJ1-2,TRBV10-3,.,TGTGCCATCGCAGGACAGGGGGAGTATGGCTACACCTTC,CAIAGQGEYGYTF
.,TRBJ1-1,TRBV19,.,TGTGCCAGTAGTACTCGAGGGGGGGACACTGAAGCTTTCTTT,CASSTRGGDTEAFF
.,TRBJ1-1,TRBV28,.,TGTGCCAGCAGTGCGGGACCGGGAGGCACTGAAGCTTTCTTT,CASSAGPGGTEAFF
TRBD1,TRBJ2-7,TRBV7-9,.,TGTGCCAGCAGCTCAGGGACAGGGGTGGGAGAGCAGTACTTC,CASSSGTGVGEQYF
TRBD2,TRBJ2-5,TRBV5-1,.,TGCGCCAGCAGCTTGTTCCTTAGCGGGTCCCAAGAGACCCAGTACTTC,CASSLFLSGSQETQYF
.,TRBJ1-5,TRBV18,once,TGTGCCAGCTCACCGTCCGATCAGCCCCAGCATTTT,CASSPSDQPQHF
.,TRBJ1-3,TRBV9,few,TGTGCCAGCAGCGCGGACATTAGCTCTGGAAACACCATATATTTT,CASSADISSGNTIYF
.,TRBJ2-1,TRBV5-4,once,TGTGCCAGCAGCTTGCTGAAGAGCGCGGTCTACAATGAGCAGTTCTTC,CASSLLKSAVYNEQFF
TRBD1,TRBJ1-6,TRBV27,.,TGTGCCAGCAGCCTCAGGGGGCGCTTGGATAATTCACCCCTCCACTTT,CASSLRGRLDNSPLHF
.,TRBJ1-1,TRBV20-1,.,TGCAGTGCTAGTTCGTTGGGCAGGATGATATGGAACACTGAAGCTTTCTTT,CSASSLGRMIWNTEAFF
.,TRBJ2-1,TRBV18,.,TGTGCCAGCTCACCATCGACAGGCTCCTACAATGAGCAGTTCTTC,CASSPSTGSYNEQFF
TRBD2,TRBJ2-3,TRBV11-3,once,TGTGCCAGCAGCTTAGCGCCGACTAGCGGGAGGGGCGGTACGCAGTATTTT,CASSLAPTSGRGGTQYF
.,TRBJ2-1,TRBV7-9,.,TGTGCCAGCAGCTTAGTAGTAGCGGATTACAATGAGCAGTTCTTC,CASSLVVADYNEQFF
.,TRBJ2-1,TRBV7-9,.,TGTGCCAGCAGCTTAGCCAGGGGGGAACTAGTATATGAGCAGTTCTTC,CASSLARGELVYEQFF
TRBD2,TRBJ2-1,TRBV11-2,few,TGTGCCAGCAGCCTCATTGTGGGAGGGTCGAATGAGCAGTTCTTC,CASSLIVGGSNEQFF